This T cell receptor (beta chain) was documented in a study of T cell repertoires in cytomegalovirus infection. From the reads, TCRdb called clonotypes with MiXCR, one entry per CDR3 protein. Seen here are just over 300,000 distinct CDR3 sequences, under 20% observed once, and the top ten hold more than 10%. Study findings and constraints: CMV-specific HLA-C-restricted TCR beta clonotypes dominated the ex vivo response.

This clonotype was observed a handful of times. Its antigen is not identified. CDR3 size: 19 residues. Germline V gene data show CDR1 as LGHNA and CDR2 as YSLEER. The V segment lost 0 bases and the J segment 0 bases; nucleotides outside the gene matches: 13. The TCR sequence derives from a human donor in good health (CMV status not recorded). Some clones in this sample may be carry-over from other donors' samples. The J gene is TRBJ1-2, the V gene TRBV4-3; 7 bases agree with TRBD1. Sequences were obtained from PBMCs. CDR3 sequence reads: CASSQDGPLGTASNYGYTF. In DNA, the CDR3 is TGCGCCAGCAGCCAAGACGGCCCCCTAGGGACAGCCTCTAACTATGGCTACACCTTC.